The 30 T cell receptor beta chains below come from one sample, sequenced in a study of immune heterogeneity within non-small cell lung tumors (dated by TCRdb to between 2018 and 2020). For sequencing, a HiSeq X Ten was employed. A multiplex PCR system amplified the TCR beta CDR3 region, with a first 10-cycle round using 32 V-gene forward and 13 J-gene reverse primers. Clones were called with MiXCR by TCRdb after fastp trimmed the public reads at Q25, and only in-frame beta chains were retained. Rows are unified per CDR3 protein, each entry keeping the most common DNA and genes. The sample yields more than 2,500 distinct CDR3 sequences; around 49% were counted once. The ten biggest clones cover roughly 11% of the sample. The TCR template was genomic DNA extracted from bulk tumor tissue, and 600 ng of gDNA was amplified for each sample. During surgery, several biopsies were collected from each primary tumor and placed as far from one another as possible within the tumor mass. The study cohort was described as untreated and was composed of newly diagnosed NSCLC cases undergoing curative surgery.

Sequenced input: lung tumor tissue. These receptors all stem from a man in his 70s with non-small cell lung cancer.

The table lists this clonotype with a few counts. This chain joins TRBV2 and TRBJ2-7, with 9 bases aligning to TRBD2. The CDR3 runs to 15 residues. With 8 bases clipped from V and 3 bases from J, the junction kept 11 bases outside the gene matches. Germline CDR1 reads SNHLY; CDR2 reads FYNNEI. The CDR3 protein is CASGREGPTYYEQYF. Written as DNA, the CDR3 is TGTGCCAGCGGGCGGGAGGGTCCAACTTACTACGAGCAGTACTTC.

The V and J genes are TRBV6-2 or TRBV6-3 and TRBJ2-7; TRBD2 is a possible D gene (6 bases). V shed 6 bases and J shed 2 bases, with 14 bases lying between them. CDR1 and CDR2 (germline): MNHEY, SVGEGT. This CDR3 region has 14 residues. CDR3 amino acids: CASRPASATYEQYF. The CDR3 bases are TGTGCCAGCAGGCCTGCTAGCGCGACCTACGAGCAGTACTTC.

The table lists this clonotype with a few counts. The chain is built from TRBV10-3 and TRBJ1-2; 8 positions agree with TRBD1. In germline, CDR1 is ENHRY, CDR2 SYGVKD. This CDR3 contains 16 residues. V was pared by 8 bases and J by 3 bases, with 14 bases of the junction left unmatched. CDR3 protein: CAIQVPRQGLYYGYTF. The CDR3, as DNA: TGTGCCATCCAAGTCCCTAGACAGGGGTTATACTATGGCTACACCTTC.

The chain recombines TRBV20-1 with TRBJ2-7; D not resolved. The germline V gene has CDR1 DFQATT and CDR2 SNEGSKA (reference sequence). The ends were cut back, 3 bases at V and 5 bases at J, with 23 bases in the middle. The CDR3 has 16 residues. Here the CDR3 DNA reads TGCAGTGCTAGCCTGGATCTGGCTGCAGGTTCAGACGAGCAGTACTTC. It encodes CSASLDLAAGSDEQYF.

This rearrangement joins TRBV6-1 to TRBJ1-2; D is ambiguous. There are 13 residues in the CDR3. Trimming pared 2 bases from V and 7 bases from J, leaving 11 bases between. Germline V gene lookup returns CDR1 MNHNS and CDR2 SASEGT. This CDR3 reads CASSERFFGGYTF. The DNA of the CDR3 is TGTGCCAGCAGTGAAAGGTTCTTCGGTGGCTACACCTTC.

V is TRBV6-5 and J is TRBJ1-6; D is unclear. V was shortened by 0 bases and J by 9 bases, with 3 bases between the two germline ends. CDR1 and CDR2 from the germline V gene are MNHEY and SVGAGI. CDR3 size: 12 residues. CDR3 region: CASSYSTSPLHF. Written as DNA, the CDR3 is TGTGCCAGCAGTTACTCGACTTCACCCCTCCACTTT.

The rearrangement joins TRBV12-3 or TRBV12-4 to TRBJ1-5; D possibly corresponds to TRBD1 (5 bases). The germline V and J ends were trimmed by 6 bases and 1 base, with 25 bases remaining between them. This CDR3 has 19 residues. The CDR3 sequence: CASSSRLNRFGASNQPQHF. The CDR3 coding sequence is TGTGCCAGCAGCTCTCGTTTAAACAGGTTCGGAGCCAGCAATCAGCCCCAGCATTTT.

The chain carries TRBV28 and TRBJ2-2; 9 nucleotides align to TRBD1. The germline CDR1 and CDR2 sequences are MDHEN and SYDVKM. Trimming at V came to 6 bases and at J to 7 bases, leaving 9 bases not matched to a gene. The CDR3 is 15 amino acids. CDR3 loop: CASRLTGGVGGELFF. The CDR3 DNA sequence: TGTGCCAGCAGACTAACAGGGGGCGTAGGCGGGGAGCTGTTTTTT.

The chain recombines TRBV19 with TRBJ1-4; unclear D gene. Germline-derived CDR1 and CDR2 are LNHDA and SQIVND (reference sequence). Trimming took 7 bases from V and 8 from J, leaving 11 bases between them. The CDR3 is made up of 12 amino acids. The CDR3 protein is CASNALGEKLFF. The DNA of the CDR3 is TGTGCCAGTAATGCCCTCGGGGAAAAACTGTTTTTT. Drawing the rest from reference TRBV19 and TRBJ1-4, the complete variable domain is DGGITQSPKYLFRKEGQNVTLSCEQNLNHDAMYWYRQDPGQGLRLIYYSQIVNDFQKGDIAEGYSVSREKKESFPLTVTSAQKNPTAFYLCASNALGEKLFFGSGTQLSVL.

The J gene is TRBJ2-7, the V gene TRBV15, with 11 bases fitting TRBD2. The CDR3 consists of 13 residues. Germline values: CDR1 LNHNV, CDR2 YYDKDF (reference sequence). V trimming: 5 bases; J trimming: 3 bases; junction bases outside the gene matches: 0. The CDR3 DNA sequence: TGTGCCACCAGCGGGACTAGCGGCTACGAGCAGTACTTC. Translated, it gives CATSGTSGYEQYF.

This clonotype was observed a handful of times. The genes are TRBV28 and TRBJ1-2, with 8 bases lining up with TRBD1. Per the germline V gene, CDR1 is MDHEN and CDR2 is SYDVKM. V lost 4 bases and J lost 5; bases outside the gene matches: 6. This CDR3 has 14 residues. CDR3 protein: CASSYPRGQYGYTF. In DNA, the CDR3 is TGTGCCAGCAGTTACCCCAGGGGGCAATATGGCTACACCTTC.

With respect to this clonotype: A read error is possible here, since a much larger clone lies one base away. The chain joins TRBV9 to TRBJ2-7; D is unresolved. This CDR3 is built from 13 residues. Germline V gene lookup returns CDR1 SGDLS and CDR2 YYNGEE. The CDR3 nucleotides are TGTGCCAACAGCGTAGCTTACGAACGCGAGCAGTACTTC. This gives the protein CANSVAYEREQYF.

Within the sample, this clonotype is large. The chain uses TRBV2 and TRBJ1-2; tentative D call: TRBD1 (6 bases). Trimming took off 3 bases at V and 3 bases at J, with 14 bases between the two ends. Germline-derived CDR1 and CDR2 are SNHLY and FYNNEI. The CDR3 has 15 amino acids. CDR3 bases: TGTGCCAGCAGTGATCATCAGGGGTTAGACTATGGCTACACCTTC. This gives the protein CASSDHQGLDYGYTF.

The chain is built from TRBV28 and TRBJ2-1; 11 bases are shared with TRBD2. V was pared by 6 bases and J by 4 bases, with 14 bases of the junction left unmatched. Per the germline V gene, CDR1 is MDHEN and CDR2 is SYDVKM. The CDR3 is 18 amino acids. CDR3 sequence: CASRLPELAGGAYNEQFF. The CDR3 nucleotides read TGTGCCAGCAGGCTTCCTGAATTAGCGGGAGGGGCGTACAATGAGCAGTTCTTC.

This clonotype has a handful of counts. The gene calls are TRBV9 and TRBJ1-2, with a possible D match to TRBD1 (6 bases). The germline V gene has CDR1 SGDLS and CDR2 YYNGEE. Trimming cost V 0 bases and J 7 bases, with 13 bases left between them. The CDR3 runs 14 residues. The CDR3 coding sequence is TGTGCCAGCAGCGTAGGGGGGGGGACACTTGGCTACACCTTC. As protein: CASSVGGGTLGYTF.

The chain links TRBV18 to TRBJ2-7; D tentatively reads TRBD1 or TRBD2 (5 bases each). This CDR3 region has 15 residues. Germline V CDR1 and CDR2: KGHSH, LQKENI. Trimming took 0 bases from V and 1 from J, leaving 10 bases between them. The CDR3 reads CASSPPGVPSYEQYF. CDR3 coding DNA: TGTGCCAGCTCACCACCGGGGGTCCCTTCCTACGAGCAGTACTTC.

This chain connects TRBV20-1 to TRBJ2-3; D is perhaps TRBD2 (5 bases). CDR1 is DFQATT and CDR2 is SNEGSKA in the germline V gene (reference sequence). The CDR3 length is 13 residues. The CDR3, as DNA: TGCAGCGAGGAGGCGGATAGCACAGATACGCAGTATTTT. It encodes CSEEADSTDTQYF.

This chain links TRBV9 with TRBJ2-7; 11 positions agree with TRBD1. The trim removed 4 bases at V and 4 bases at J, leaving 4 bases unmatched. The CDR3 has 14 amino acids. Germline lookup yields CDR1 SGDLS and CDR2 YYNGEE. CDR3 sequence reads: CASSHGTGGYEQYF. As DNA, the CDR3 is TGTGCCAGCAGCCACGGGACAGGGGGGTACGAGCAGTACTTC.

The gene calls are TRBV24-1 and TRBJ1-2, with no clear D. Germline V lookup: CDR1 KGHDR, CDR2 SFDVKD. The germline V and J ends were trimmed by 4 bases and 1 base, with 9 bases remaining between them. This CDR3 has 14 amino acids. The CDR3 nucleotides are TGTGCCACCAGTGAGGCACCTCATAACTATGGCTACACCTTC. This sequence encodes CATSEAPHNYGYTF.

The rearrangement uses TRBV20-1 and TRBJ1-5, with D uncertain. V was shortened by 0 bases and J by 1 base, with 16 bases between the two germline ends. The CDR3 consists of 17 residues. Per germline, CDR1 DFQATT and CDR2 SNEGSKA (reference sequence). Written as DNA, the CDR3 is TGCAGTGCTAGAGATCATAGCCGCAGCGGGAGCAATCAGCCCCAGCATTTT. Protein product: CSARDHSRSGSNQPQHF.

In regard to this clonotype: Germline and junction disagree at one end, which may indicate a read error. The chain is built from TRBV12-3 or TRBV12-4 and TRBJ1-4, with 7 bases that match TRBD1. There are 14 residues in the CDR3. The CDR3 sequence is CSSTLQGINEKLFF. The CDR3 DNA reads as TGTTCCAGCACCCTACAGGGGATTAATGAAAAACTGTTTTTC.

Turning to this clonotype: The junction shows a germline mismatch at one end, possibly a read error. The genes are TRBV11-3 and TRBJ2-7; 7 bases are shared with TRBD1. The CDR3 contains 13 residues. The germline V gene encodes CDR1 SGHNT and CDR2 YENEEA. The CDR3 loop reads CASSATGFYEKYF. CDR3 DNA: TGTGCCAGCAGCGCGACAGGGTTTTACGAGAAGTACTTC.

On this clonotype itself: At one end the junction does not follow the germline gene, possibly because of a read error. The chain carries TRBV7-2 and TRBJ2-1, with TRBD2 matching over 9 bases. CDR3 length: 13 residues. The germline V gene has CDR1 SGHTA and CDR2 FQGNSA. CDR3 in amino acids: CASSFLARGGQFF. CDR3 DNA: TGTGCCAGCAGCTTCCTTGCGCGGGGGGGCCAGTTCTTT.

This chain connects TRBV20-1 to TRBJ2-5; 7 bases match TRBD2. This CDR3 comprises 15 residues. CDR1 is DFQATT, CDR2 SNEGSKA, per germline (reference sequence). V gave up 4 bases and J gave up 1 base; unmatched junction bases: 9. In DNA, the CDR3 is TGCAGTGCTACCCGTCGGGCGGGAGCCCAAGAGACCCAGTACTTC. Protein sequence: CSATRRAGAQETQYF.

V gene TRBV7-8 combines with J gene TRBJ2-2; D not certain. Germline assignment: CDR1 SGHVS and CDR2 FQNEAQ. The CDR3 has 15 amino acids. The V end was cut by 1 base, the J end by 1 base, with 7 bases between. CDR3 protein: CASSLGKGNTGELFF. The CDR3 DNA follows: TGTGCCAGCAGCTTAGGGAAAGGGAACACCGGGGAGCTGTTTTTT.

The chain couples TRBV10-3 to TRBJ2-7; the D is unclear. The V and J ends lost 8 bases and 5 bases respectively, with 13 bases between them. The CDR3 sequence is 12 residues long. Per the germline V gene, CDR1 is ENHRY and CDR2 is SYGVKD. In DNA form, the CDR3 reads TGTGCCATCGGCGTGGGGTCGGACGAGCAGTACTTC. Protein: CAIGVGSDEQYF.

The J gene is TRBJ2-7, the V gene TRBV19, with 9 positions matching TRBD1. The CDR3 contains 15 residues. CDR1 and CDR2 (germline): LNHDA, SQIVND (reference sequence). Losses at the gene ends were 5 bases for V and 3 bases for J; bases not matched to a gene: 8. For the CDR3, the DNA is TGTGCCAGTAGTTCCCTGGACAGGGGAAACTACGAGCAGTACTTC. Protein sequence: CASSSLDRGNYEQYF. Drawing the rest from reference TRBV19 and TRBJ2-7, the complete variable domain is DGGITQSPKYLFRKEGQNVTLSCEQNLNHDAMYWYRQDPGQGLRLIYYSQIVNDFQKGDIAEGYSVSREKKESFPLTVTSAQKNPTAFYLCASSSLDRGNYEQYFGPGTRLTVT.

This clonotype has more than one count but fewer than ten. The genes are TRBV24-1 and TRBJ2-3; D is perhaps TRBD1 (5 bases). CDR1 and CDR2 from the germline V gene are KGHDR and SFDVKD. Trimming took 7 bases from V and 4 from J, leaving 11 bases between them. The CDR3 is made up of 13 amino acids. CDR3 bases: TGTGCCACCAGCCAGGGCAGCGCAGATACGCAGTATTTT. Translation: CATSQGSADTQYF.

J is TRBJ2-2 and V is TRBV19; no definite D call. The CDR3 extends over 11 amino acids. Germline V gives CDR1 LNHDA, CDR2 SQIVND (reference sequence). V was pared by 3 bases and J by 5 bases, with 1 base between. The CDR3 loop is CASSMTGELFF. CDR3 DNA: TGTGCCAGTAGTATGACCGGGGAGCTGTTTTTT.

V gene TRBV6-1 combines with J gene TRBJ1-5, with a possible D match to TRBD1 (6 bases). The CDR3 totals 14 residues. Germline V gene lookup returns CDR1 MNHNS and CDR2 SASEGT. Trimming took 7 bases from V and 0 from J, leaving 10 bases between them. CDR3 sequence: CASKEGHSNQPQHF. The CDR3 nucleotides read TGTGCCAGCAAAGAGGGACATAGCAATCAGCCCCAGCATTTT.